These T cell receptor beta chains were read from a single sample in a study of Ad26.COV2.S vaccination and SARS-CoV-2 variants. Profiled with immunoSEQ multiplex PCR; TCRdb holds only in-frame clones, not every one. The top ten clones hold about 3.1% of a sample with over 250,000 clones, around 87% of them seen once. The sequencing here drew on peripheral blood, taken in a trial of Ad26.COV2.S vaccine versus placebo. Receptor source: a person aged 18 to 65 who received the Ad26.COV2.S COVID-19 vaccine or a placebo. CDR3s leave out the opening cysteine and the closing phenylalanine or tryptophan. The listing skips clone size in some rows; elsewhere it reads once, few, many or a size class.

size: few
length: 12
J: TRBJ2-7
V: TRBV5-4
CDR3: ASSFAGSRYEQY

size: once
length: 14
J: TRBJ1-1
V: TRBV28
CDR3: ASSLSGTGAPNEAF

size: -
length: 13
J: TRBJ1-2
V: TRBV19
CDR3: ASSIGSFFNYGYT

size: -
length: 13
J: TRBJ1-2
V: TRBV3-1/TRBV3-2
CDR3: ASSQEGSSNYGYT

size: -
length: 14
J: TRBJ2-1
V: TRBV6-5
CDR3: ASSYSGGGAYNEQF

size: once
length: 10
J: TRBJ2-7
V: TRBV3-1/TRBV3-2
CDR3: ASSQTSYEQY

size: -
length: 13
J: TRBJ2-1
V: TRBV4-1
CDR3: ASSQGQGSSTFQF

size: -
length: 13
J: TRBJ2-5
V: TRBV6-5
CDR3: ASSTNRGYQETQY

size: few
length: 11
J: TRBJ1-1
V: TRBV2
CDR3: ASRQRMNTEAF

size: -
length: 12
J: TRBJ2-3
V: TRBV18
CDR3: ASSPDYRTDTQY

size: -
length: 12
J: TRBJ2-7
V: TRBV10-2
CDR3: ASSELAAIYEQY